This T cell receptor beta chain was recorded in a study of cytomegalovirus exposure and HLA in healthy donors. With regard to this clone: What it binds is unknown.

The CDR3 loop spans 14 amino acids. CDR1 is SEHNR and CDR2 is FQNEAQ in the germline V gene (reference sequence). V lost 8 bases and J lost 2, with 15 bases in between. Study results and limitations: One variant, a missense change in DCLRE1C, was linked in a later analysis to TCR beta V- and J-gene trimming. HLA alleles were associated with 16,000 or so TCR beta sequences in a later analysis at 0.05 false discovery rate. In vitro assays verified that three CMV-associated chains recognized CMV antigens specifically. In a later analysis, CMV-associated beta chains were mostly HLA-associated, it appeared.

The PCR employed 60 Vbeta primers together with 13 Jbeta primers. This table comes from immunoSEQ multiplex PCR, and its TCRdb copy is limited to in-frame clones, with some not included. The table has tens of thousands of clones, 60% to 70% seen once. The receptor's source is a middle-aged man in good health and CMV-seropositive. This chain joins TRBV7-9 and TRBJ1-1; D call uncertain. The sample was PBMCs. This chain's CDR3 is CASYSGNRNTEAFF. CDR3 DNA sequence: TGTGCCAGCTATAGCGGGAACAGAAACACTGAAGCTTTCTTT.